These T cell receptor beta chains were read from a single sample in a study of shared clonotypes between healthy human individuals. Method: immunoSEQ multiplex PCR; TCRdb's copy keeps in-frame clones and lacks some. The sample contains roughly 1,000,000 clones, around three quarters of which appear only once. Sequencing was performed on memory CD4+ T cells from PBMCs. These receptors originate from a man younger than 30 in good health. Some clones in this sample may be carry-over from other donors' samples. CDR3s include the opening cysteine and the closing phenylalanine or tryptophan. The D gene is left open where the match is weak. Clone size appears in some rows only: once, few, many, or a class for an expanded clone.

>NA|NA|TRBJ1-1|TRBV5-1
CASSLVGGATEAFF
TGCGCCAGCAGCTTGGTAGGGGGGGCAACTGAAGCTTTCTTT
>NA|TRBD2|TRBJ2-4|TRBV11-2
CASSFRREGRENIQYF
TGTGCCAGCAGCTTTCGTCGGGAGGGCCGCGAAAACATTCAGTACTTC
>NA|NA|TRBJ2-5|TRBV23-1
CASSQQDSGETQYF
TGCGCCAGCAGTCAGCAGGACTCGGGAGAGACCCAGTACTTC
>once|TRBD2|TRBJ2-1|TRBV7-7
CASSLRLAGGHGEQFF
TGTGCCAGCAGCTTACGACTAGCGGGAGGGCACGGCGAGCAGTTCTTC
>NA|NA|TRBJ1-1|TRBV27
CASMQWGGSTEAFF
TGTGCCAGTATGCAATGGGGGGGAAGCACTGAAGCTTTCTTT
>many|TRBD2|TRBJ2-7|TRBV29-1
CSVEGGLAGDDEQYF
TGCAGCGTTGAAGGGGGACTAGCGGGAGATGATGAGCAGTACTTC
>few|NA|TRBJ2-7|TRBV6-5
CASSIFGRGHEQYF
TGTGCCAGCAGCATCTTCGGGAGGGGGCACGAGCAGTACTTC
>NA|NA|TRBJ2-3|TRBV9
CASSQGPRDTQYF
TGTGCCAGCAGCCAGGGGCCGCGGGATACGCAGTATTTT
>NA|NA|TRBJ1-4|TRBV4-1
CASSPLGRRTQDGGLFF
TGCGCCAGCAGCCCCCTCGGTCGACGGACCCAGGACGGGGGACTGTTTTTT
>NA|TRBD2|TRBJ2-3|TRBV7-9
CASSSVAGRVTDTQYF
TGTGCCAGCAGCTCCGTAGCGGGGCGGGTGACAGATACGCAGTATTTT
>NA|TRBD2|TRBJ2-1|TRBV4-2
CASSQGAVAGGINEQFF
TGTGCCAGCAGCCAGGGGGCCGTTGCGGGAGGAATTAATGAGCAGTTCTTC
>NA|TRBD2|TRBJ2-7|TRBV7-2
CASSLGRGSSYEQYF
TGTGCCAGCAGCTTAGGGCGGGGGAGCTCCTACGAGCAGTACTTC
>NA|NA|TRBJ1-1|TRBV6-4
CASSFRVVVTEAFF
TGTGCCAGCAGTTTCAGGGTAGTAGTCACTGAAGCTTTCTTT
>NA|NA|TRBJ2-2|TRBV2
CASSSIVVAGELFF
TGTGCCAGCAGTTCTATAGTCGTGGCCGGGGAGCTGTTTTTT
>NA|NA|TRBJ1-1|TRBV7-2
CASRDIGRVEAFF
TGTGCCAGCAGAGATATAGGACGGGTTGAAGCTTTCTTT
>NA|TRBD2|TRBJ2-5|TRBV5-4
CASSIGTSGMETQYF
TGTGCCAGCAGCATAGGGACTAGCGGGATGGAGACCCAGTACTTC
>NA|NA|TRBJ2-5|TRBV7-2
CASSLPRPRETQYF
TGTGCCAGCAGCCTCCCTCGCCCGCGAGAGACCCAGTACTTC
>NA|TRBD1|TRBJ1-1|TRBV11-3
CASSRGQGSTEAFF
TGTGCCAGCAGCAGAGGACAGGGGAGCACTGAAGCTTTCTTT
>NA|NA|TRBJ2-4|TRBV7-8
CASSLDPTRGSVKNIQYF
TGTGCCAGCAGCTTAGATCCGACGCGGGGCTCGGTCAAAAACATTCAGTACTTC
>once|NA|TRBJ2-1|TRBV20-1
CSAIRDNEQFF
TGCAGTGCTATCAGGGACAATGAGCAGTTCTTC
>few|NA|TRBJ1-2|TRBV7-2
CASSLRVDYGYTF
TGTGCCAGCAGTCTCAGGGTTGACTATGGCTACACCTTC
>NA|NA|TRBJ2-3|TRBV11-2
CASSLGTSSNTQYF
TGTGCCAGCAGCTTAGGTACTAGCTCCAATACGCAGTATTTT
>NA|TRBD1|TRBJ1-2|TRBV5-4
CASSLGRGKNYGYTF
TGTGCCAGCAGCTTAGGCAGGGGGAAGAACTATGGCTACACCTTC
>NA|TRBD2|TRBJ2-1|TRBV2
CASTHPGLAGYNEQFF
TGTGCCAGCACTCATCCGGGACTAGCGGGGTACAATGAGCAGTTCTTC
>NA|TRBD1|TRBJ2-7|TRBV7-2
CASSGRGPYEQYF
TGTGCCAGCAGCGGCAGGGGGCCCTACGAGCAGTACTTC
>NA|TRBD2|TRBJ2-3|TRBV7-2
CASTIDGREYTDTQYF
TGTGCCAGCACCATAGATGGGCGGGAGTACACAGATACGCAGTATTTT
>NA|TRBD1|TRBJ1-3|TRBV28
CASSRPSTGQGENTIYF
TGTGCCAGCAGTCGCCCAAGTACCGGACAGGGCGAAAACACCATATATTTT
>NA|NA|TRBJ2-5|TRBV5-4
CASSPKSPRETQYF
TGTGCCAGCAGCCCGAAGAGTCCCCGAGAGACCCAGTACTTC
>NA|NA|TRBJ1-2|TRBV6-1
CASSDKGYGYTF
TGTGCCAGCAGTGATAAAGGGTATGGCTACACCTTC
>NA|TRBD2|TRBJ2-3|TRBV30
CAWSPGGVADTQYF
TGTGCCTGGAGCCCGGGAGGGGTCGCAGATACGCAGTATTTT
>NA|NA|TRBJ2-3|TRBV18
CASSPTGKYGDTQYF
TGTGCCAGCTCACCAACAGGGAAGTACGGAGATACGCAGTATTTT
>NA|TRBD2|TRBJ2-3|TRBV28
CASSLSGGPTDTQYF
TGTGCCAGCAGTTTATCGGGAGGGCCCACAGATACGCAGTATTTT
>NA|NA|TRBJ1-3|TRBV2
CASTDRVSGNTIYF
TGTGCCAGCACTGACCGCGTCTCTGGAAACACCATATATTTT
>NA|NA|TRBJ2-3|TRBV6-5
CASSYRRGDTQYF
TGTGCCAGCAGTTACCGCCGGGGGGATACGCAGTATTTT
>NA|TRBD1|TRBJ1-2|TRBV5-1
CASSLAGSTGGPRHGYTF
TGCGCCAGCAGCTTGGCCGGGTCGACAGGGGGGCCCAGGCATGGCTACACCTTC
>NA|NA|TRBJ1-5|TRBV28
CASSSARGPNQPQHF
TGTGCCAGCAGCTCGGCTAGAGGGCCCAATCAGCCCCAGCATTTT
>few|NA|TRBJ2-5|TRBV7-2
CASSSKAGLGETQYF
TGTGCCAGCAGCTCAAAGGCGGGACTTGGAGAGACCCAGTACTTC
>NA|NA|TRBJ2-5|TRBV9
CASSVAGGNQETQYF
TGTGCCAGCAGCGTAGCTGGGGGCAACCAAGAGACCCAGTACTTC
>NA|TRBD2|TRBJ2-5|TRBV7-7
CASSLIAGQETQYF
TGTGCCAGCAGCCTAATAGCGGGACAAGAGACCCAGTACTTC
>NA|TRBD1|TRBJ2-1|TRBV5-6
CASSALTGVTGNEQFF
TGTGCCAGCAGCGCCCTGACAGGGGTGACCGGCAATGAGCAGTTCTTC
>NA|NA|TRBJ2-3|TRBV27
CASSSQGEDTQYF
TGTGCCAGCAGTTCCCAAGGCGAGGATACGCAGTATTTT
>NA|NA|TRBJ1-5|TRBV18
CASSPGDNRPQHF
TGTGCCAGCTCACCCGGAGACAATCGGCCCCAGCATTTT
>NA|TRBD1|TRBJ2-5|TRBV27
CASSFVGTGKETQYF
TGTGCCAGCAGTTTTGTTGGGACAGGAAAGGAGACCCAGTACTTC
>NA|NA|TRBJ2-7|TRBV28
CASSLMMTGLMREQYF
TGTGCCAGCAGTTTGATGATGACCGGATTGATGCGCGAGCAGTACTTC
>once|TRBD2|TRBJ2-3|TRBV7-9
CASSLVAGVDTQYF
TGTGCCAGCAGCTTAGTAGCGGGAGTAGATACGCAGTATTTT
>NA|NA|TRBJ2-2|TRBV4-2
CASSQDRAAKTGELFF
TGTGCCAGCAGCCAAGATCGGGCGGCCAAGACCGGGGAGCTGTTTTTT
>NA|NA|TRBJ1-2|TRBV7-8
CASAPQGYRNYGYTF
TGTGCCAGCGCCCCTCAGGGGTACCGAAACTATGGCTACACCTTC
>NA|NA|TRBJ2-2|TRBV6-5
CASSYSDQANTGELFF
TGTGCCAGCAGTTACTCCGACCAAGCGAACACCGGGGAGCTGTTTTTT
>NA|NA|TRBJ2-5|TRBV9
CASSVSLGQETQYF
TGTGCCAGCAGCGTGTCCCTAGGCCAAGAGACCCAGTACTTC
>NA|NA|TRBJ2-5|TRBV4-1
CASSHSSLETQYF
TGCGCCAGCAGCCACAGTTCCCTGGAGACCCAGTACTTC
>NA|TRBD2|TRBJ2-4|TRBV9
CASSTSGSNIQYF
TGTGCCAGCAGTACTAGCGGGAGTAACATTCAGTACTTC